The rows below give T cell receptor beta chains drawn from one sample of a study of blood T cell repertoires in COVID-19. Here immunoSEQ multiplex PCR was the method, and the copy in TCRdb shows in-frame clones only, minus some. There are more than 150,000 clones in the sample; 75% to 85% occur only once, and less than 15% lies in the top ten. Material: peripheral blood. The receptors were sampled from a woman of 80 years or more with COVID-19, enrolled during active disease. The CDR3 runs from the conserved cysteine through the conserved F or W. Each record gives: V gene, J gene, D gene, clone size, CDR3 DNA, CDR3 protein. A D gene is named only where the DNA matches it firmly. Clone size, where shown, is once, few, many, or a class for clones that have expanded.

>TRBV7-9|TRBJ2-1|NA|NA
TGTGCCAGCAGCTTAGGAAGCCCCAATGAGCAGTTCTTC
CASSLGSPNEQFF
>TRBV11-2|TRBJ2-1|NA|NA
TGTGCCAGCAACCCCGTAAGGGGGGGAGGACACAATGAGCAGTTCTTC
CASNPVRGGGHNEQFF
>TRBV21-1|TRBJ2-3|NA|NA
TGTGCCAGCAACCCCGGGACTATCTGTGACACAGATACGCAGTATTTT
CASNPGTICDTDTQYF
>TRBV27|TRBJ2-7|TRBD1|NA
TGTGCCAGCAGTTTATGGGGACAGGGAAACGAGCAGTACTTC
CASSLWGQGNEQYF
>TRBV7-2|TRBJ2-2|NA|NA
TGTGCCAGCAGCCCATCTCCGGTCAGGGCCGGGGAGCTGTTTTTT
CASSPSPVRAGELFF
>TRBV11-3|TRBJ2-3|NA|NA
TGTGCCAGCAGCCAGGGAGGAGTCACAGATACGCAGTATTTT
CASSQGGVTDTQYF
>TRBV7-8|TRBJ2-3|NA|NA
TGTGCCAGCAGCTTAGAATACGGGACGCAGTATTTT
CASSLEYGTQYF
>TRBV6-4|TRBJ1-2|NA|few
TGTGCCAGCAGTGACCCTGAGGGTGGCTACACCTTC
CASSDPEGGYTF
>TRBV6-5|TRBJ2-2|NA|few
TGTGCCAGCAGACCCCTGACGGGGACCGGGGAGCTGTTTTTT
CASRPLTGTGELFF
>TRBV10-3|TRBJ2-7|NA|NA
TGTGCCATCAGTGAGTCGACAGGTTCCTACGAGCAGTACTTC
CAISESTGSYEQYF
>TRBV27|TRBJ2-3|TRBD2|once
TGTGCCAGCAGTTTAGTGAGCGGGAGGGCCACAGATACGCAGTATTTT
CASSLVSGRATDTQYF
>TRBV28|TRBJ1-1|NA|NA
TGTGCCAGCAGTGCTGGTGGAGGAGGGGTCGATGAAGCTTTCTTT
CASSAGGGGVDEAFF
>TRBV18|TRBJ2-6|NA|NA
TGTGCCAGCTCACCATTTTCGGGCTCTGGGGCCAACGTCCTGACTTTC
CASSPFSGSGANVLTF
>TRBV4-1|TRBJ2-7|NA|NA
TGCGCCAGCAGCCAAGAAAGCGGAGTAAGCGCCTACGAGCAGTACTTC
CASSQESGVSAYEQYF
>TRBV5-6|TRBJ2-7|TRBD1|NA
TGTGCCAGCAGCTTACGGACAGGTTTCTACGAGCAGTACTTC
CASSLRTGFYEQYF
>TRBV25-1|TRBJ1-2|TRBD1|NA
TGTGCCAGCAGTGAATACGGGACAGGTCCTTATGGCTACACCTTC
CASSEYGTGPYGYTF
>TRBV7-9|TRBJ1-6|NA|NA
TGTGCCAGCAGCCAGTTCACAAATTCACCCCTCCACTTT
CASSQFTNSPLHF
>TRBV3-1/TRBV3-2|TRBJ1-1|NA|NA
TGTGCCAGCAGCCAAGTGGGGGGTTTGAACACTGAAGCTTTCTTT
CASSQVGGLNTEAFF
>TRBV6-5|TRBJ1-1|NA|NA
TGTGCCAGCAGCGAGTTAAGGGAGACTGAAGCTTTCTTT
CASSELRETEAFF
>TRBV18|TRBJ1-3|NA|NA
TGTGCCAGCTCGCTGGACACAACTGGAAACACCATATATTTT
CASSLDTTGNTIYF
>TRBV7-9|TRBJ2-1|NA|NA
TGTGCCAGCATCGAGTGGGGGCCGGGCTCCTACAATGAGCAGTTCTTC
CASIEWGPGSYNEQFF
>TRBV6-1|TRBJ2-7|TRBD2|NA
TGTGCCAGCAGTGGGACTAGCGGGAGGGCCCAGGCGGGCGAGCAGTACTTC
CASSGTSGRAQAGEQYF
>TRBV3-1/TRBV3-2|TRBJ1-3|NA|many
TGTGCCAGCAGCCAAGGCGTGCGGAAAACCATATATTTT
CASSQGVRKTIYF
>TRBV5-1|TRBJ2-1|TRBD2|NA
TGCGCCAGCAAACTTAGCGGGAGGGCCAGCGGCAATGAGCAGTTCTTC
CASKLSGRASGNEQFF
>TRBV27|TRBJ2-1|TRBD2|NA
TGTGCCAGCAGTTTAGGCCTAGCGGGCCTGGATGAGCAGTTCTTC
CASSLGLAGLDEQFF
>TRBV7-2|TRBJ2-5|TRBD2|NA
TGTGCCAGCAGCAAGGGACTAGCGAGACAAGAGACCCAGTACTTC
CASSKGLARQETQYF
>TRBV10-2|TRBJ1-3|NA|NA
TGCGCCAGCAGTGAGTCGGGAGGGCAGGGCAGTAACACCATATATTTT
CASSESGGQGSNTIYF
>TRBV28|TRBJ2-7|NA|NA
TGTGCCAGCAGGCAAGCATACGAGCAGTACTTC
CASRQAYEQYF
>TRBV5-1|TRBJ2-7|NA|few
TGCGCCAGCAGCTTGGAAGGGGAAAACGAGCAGTACTTC
CASSLEGENEQYF
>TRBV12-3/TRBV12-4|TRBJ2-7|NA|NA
TGTGCCAGCAGTTTAGTGCAGGGAGGCGAGCAGTACTTC
CASSLVQGGEQYF
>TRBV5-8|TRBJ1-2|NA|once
TGTGCCAGCAGCTTGGAGGGGGATATGGGAGGCTACACCTTC
CASSLEGDMGGYTF
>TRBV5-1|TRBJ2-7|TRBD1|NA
TGCGCCAGCAGCTCTGGGACAGGGAAGTACGAGCAGTACTTC
CASSSGTGKYEQYF
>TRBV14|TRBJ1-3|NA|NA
TGTGCCAGCAGCCAAGATTCCCCCAGGGCTGGAAACACCATATATTTT
CASSQDSPRAGNTIYF
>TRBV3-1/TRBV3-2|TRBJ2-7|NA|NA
TGTGCCAGCAGCCAAGACACCTACGAGCAGTACTTC
CASSQDTYEQYF
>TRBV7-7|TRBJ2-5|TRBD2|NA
TGTGCTAGCAGCTTACTACTAGCGGGACGGGAGACCCAGTACTTC
CASSLLLAGRETQYF
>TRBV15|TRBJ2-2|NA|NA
TGTGCCACCAGCAGAGATTTTTCAGGGACCGGGGAGCTGTTTTTT
CATSRDFSGTGELFF
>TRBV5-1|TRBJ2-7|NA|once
TGCGCCAGCAGCTTGGTGTCAACCTACGAGCAGTACTTC
CASSLVSTYEQYF
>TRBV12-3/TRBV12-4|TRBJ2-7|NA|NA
TGTGCCAGCAGTCAGGGTTACGAGCAGTACTTC
CASSQGYEQYF
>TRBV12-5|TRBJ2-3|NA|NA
TGTGCTAGTGGTTTGGTTACTAGCTCAGATACGCAGTATTTT
CASGLVTSSDTQYF
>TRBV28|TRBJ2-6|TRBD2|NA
TGTGCCAGCAGTTTTAGCGGGGGGGTGGCTGGGGCCAACGTCCTGACTTTC
CASSFSGGVAGANVLTF
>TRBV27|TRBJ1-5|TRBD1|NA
TGTGCCAGCAGTTTATTACAGGGGAATCAGCCCCAGCATTTT
CASSLLQGNQPQHF
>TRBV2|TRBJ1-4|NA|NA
TGTGCCAGCCTCAGAGGGGGAATAAATGAAAAACTGTTTTTT
CASLRGGINEKLFF